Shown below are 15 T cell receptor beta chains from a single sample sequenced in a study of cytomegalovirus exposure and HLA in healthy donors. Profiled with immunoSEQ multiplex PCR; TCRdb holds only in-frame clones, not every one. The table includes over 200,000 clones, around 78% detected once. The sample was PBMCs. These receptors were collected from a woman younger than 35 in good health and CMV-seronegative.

This chain's CDR3 is CASSKWDRVNTEAFF. CDR3 in DNA: TGTGCCAGCAGTAAATGGGACAGGGTGAACACTGAAGCTTTCTTT. The chain joins TRBV27 to TRBJ1-1; TRBD1 agrees at 9 bases. Germline CDR1 and CDR2: MNHEY and SMNVEV (reference sequence). This CDR3 is built from 15 residues. J lost 0 bases, V lost 5 bases, and 4 bases had no gene match.

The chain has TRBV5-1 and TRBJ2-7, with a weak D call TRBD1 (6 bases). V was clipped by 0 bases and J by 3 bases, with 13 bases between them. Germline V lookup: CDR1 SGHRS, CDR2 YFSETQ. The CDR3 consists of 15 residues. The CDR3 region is CASSLGAGDLYEQYF. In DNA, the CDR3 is TGCGCCAGCAGCTTGGGGGCAGGGGACCTCTACGAGCAGTACTTC. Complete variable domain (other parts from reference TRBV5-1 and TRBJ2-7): KAGVTQTPRYLIKTRGQQVTLSCSPISGHRSVSWYQQTPGQGLQFLFEYFSETQRNKGNFPGRFSGRQFSNSRSEMNVSTLELGDSALYLCASSLGAGDLYEQYFGPGTRLTVT.

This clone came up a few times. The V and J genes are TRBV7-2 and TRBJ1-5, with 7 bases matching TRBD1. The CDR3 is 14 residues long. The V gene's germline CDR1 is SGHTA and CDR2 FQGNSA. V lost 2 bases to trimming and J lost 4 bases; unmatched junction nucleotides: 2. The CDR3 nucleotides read TGTGCCAGCAGCTTAACGGGACAGAATCAGCCCCAGCATTTT. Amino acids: CASSLTGQNQPQHF.

CDR3 protein: CASEGTGDGYTF. The CDR3 DNA is TGTGCCAGCGAGGGGACAGGGGATGGCTACACCTTC. V is TRBV2 and J is TRBJ1-2; TRBD1 agrees at 10 bases. V gave up 8 bases and J gave up 6 bases; unmatched junction bases: 3. Germline V CDR1 and CDR2: SNHLY, FYNNEI. The CDR3 totals 12 residues.

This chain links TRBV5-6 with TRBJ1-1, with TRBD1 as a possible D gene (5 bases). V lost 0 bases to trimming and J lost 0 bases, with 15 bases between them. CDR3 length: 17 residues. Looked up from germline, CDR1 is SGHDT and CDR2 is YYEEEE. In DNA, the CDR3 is TGTGCCAGCAGCTTGGGGGTGACAGTGTACATGAACACTGAAGCTTTCTTT. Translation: CASSLGVTVYMNTEAFF.

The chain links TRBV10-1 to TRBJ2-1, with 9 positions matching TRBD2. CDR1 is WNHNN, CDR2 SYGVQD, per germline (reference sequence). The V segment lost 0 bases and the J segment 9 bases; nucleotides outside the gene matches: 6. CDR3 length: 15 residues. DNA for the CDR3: TGCGCCAGCAGTGAGTCGACTCTAGCGGGGAGTGAGCAGTTCTTC. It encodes CASSESTLAGSEQFF.

CDR3 sequence (DNA): TGTGCCAGCAGTCCTACTAGGTTGGGCACAGATACGCAGTATTTT. As protein: CASSPTRLGTDTQYF. The chain combines TRBV6-5 with TRBJ2-3; D might be TRBD2 (5 bases). Looked up from germline, CDR1 is MNHEY and CDR2 is SVGAGI. The V end lost 5 bases, the J end lost 1 base, and 13 bases lay between the germline ends. The CDR3 is 15 amino acids.

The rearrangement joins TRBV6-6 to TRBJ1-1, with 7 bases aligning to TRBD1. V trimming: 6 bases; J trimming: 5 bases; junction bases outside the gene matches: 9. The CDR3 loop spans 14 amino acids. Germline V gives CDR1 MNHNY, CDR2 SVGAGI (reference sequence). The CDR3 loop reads CASSYRDSTTEAFF. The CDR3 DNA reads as TGTGCCAGCAGCTACAGGGACAGCACTACTGAAGCTTTCTTT.

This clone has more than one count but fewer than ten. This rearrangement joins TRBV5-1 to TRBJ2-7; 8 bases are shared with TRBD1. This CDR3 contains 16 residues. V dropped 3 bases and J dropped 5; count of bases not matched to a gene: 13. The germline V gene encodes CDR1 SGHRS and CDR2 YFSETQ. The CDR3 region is CASSSGPGTGGDEQYF. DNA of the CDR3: TGCGCCAGCAGCTCGGGACCCGGGACAGGCGGGGACGAGCAGTACTTC. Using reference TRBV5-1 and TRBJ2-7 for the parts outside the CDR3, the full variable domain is KAGVTQTPRYLIKTRGQQVTLSCSPISGHRSVSWYQQTPGQGLQFLFEYFSETQRNKGNFPGRFSGRQFSNSRSEMNVSTLELGDSALYLCASSSGPGTGGDEQYFGPGTRLTVT.

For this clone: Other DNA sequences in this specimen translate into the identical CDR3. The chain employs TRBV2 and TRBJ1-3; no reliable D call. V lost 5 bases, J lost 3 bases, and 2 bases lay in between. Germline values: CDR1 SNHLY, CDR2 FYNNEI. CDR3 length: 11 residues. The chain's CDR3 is CASSYGNTIYF. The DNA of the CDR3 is TGTGCCAGCAGTTATGGAAACACCATATATTTT.

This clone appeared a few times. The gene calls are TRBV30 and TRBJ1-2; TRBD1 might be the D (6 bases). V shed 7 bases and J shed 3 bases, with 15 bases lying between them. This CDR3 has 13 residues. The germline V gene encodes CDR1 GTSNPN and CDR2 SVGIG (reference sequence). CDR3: CASGAGAHYGYTF. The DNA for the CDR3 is TGTGCCTCGGGGGCAGGGGCCCACTATGGCTACACCTTC.

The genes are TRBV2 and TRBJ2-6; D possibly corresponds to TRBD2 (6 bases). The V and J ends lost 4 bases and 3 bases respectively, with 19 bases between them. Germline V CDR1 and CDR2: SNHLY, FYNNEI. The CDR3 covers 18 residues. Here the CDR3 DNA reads TGTGCCAGCAGTGTGGGACTCGGCGCCCCTGTTGGGGCCAACGTCCTGACTTTC. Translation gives CASSVGLGAPVGANVLTF.

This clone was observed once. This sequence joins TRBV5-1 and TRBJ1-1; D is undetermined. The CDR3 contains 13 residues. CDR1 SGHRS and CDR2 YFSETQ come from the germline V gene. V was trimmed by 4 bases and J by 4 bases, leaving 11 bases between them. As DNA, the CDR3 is TGCGCCAGCAGCCCGACTCTTCGCACTGAAGCTTTCTTT. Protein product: CASSPTLRTEAFF.

The CDR3 sequence is CASSPVGQGFSEAFF. As DNA, the CDR3 is TGTGCCAGCAGCCCTGTAGGGCAGGGATTCTCTGAAGCTTTCTTT. V usage is TRBV4-2 and J usage is TRBJ1-1; D might be TRBD1 (5 bases). Germline loops: CDR1 LGHNA, CDR2 YNFKEQ. This CDR3 has 15 residues. V was pared by 4 bases and J by 6 bases, with 18 bases between.

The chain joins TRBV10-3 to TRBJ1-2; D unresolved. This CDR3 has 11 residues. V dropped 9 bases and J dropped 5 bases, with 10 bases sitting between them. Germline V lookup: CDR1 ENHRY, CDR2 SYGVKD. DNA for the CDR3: TGTGCCATATCGGACCAGTATGGCTACACCTTC. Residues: CAISDQYGYTF.